Listed below are T cell receptor beta chains from one sample, sequenced in a study of blood T cell repertoires in COVID-19. Measured with immunoSEQ multiplex PCR; TCRdb has only the in-frame clones, and not every one. The repertoire holds approximately 400,000 clones, roughly four fifths seen once, with around 5.1% in the top ten. The sample comprised PBMCs or T cells enriched from blood (not recorded which). The receptor source for this set is a woman aged 45 to 65 who had recovered from COVID-19. Each CDR3 is given with its conserved first and last residue. Each record gives: D gene, J gene, V gene, CDR3 length, clone size, CDR3 DNA, CDR3 protein. The D gene is left open where the match is weak. A clone size is listed for some rows: how often the clone was seen (once, few, many), or a class if it is expanded.

-,TRBJ1-1,TRBV19,13,-,TGTGCCAGTAGTATGGGGGGAATCACTGAAGCTTTCTTT,CASSMGGITEAFF
-,TRBJ2-3,TRBV7-8,17,-,TGTGCCAGCAGCTCCCTCACAGGGAGTGGAGGCACAGATACGCAGTATTTT,CASSSLTGSGGTDTQYF
-,TRBJ2-6,TRBV7-8,17,-,TGTGCCAGCAGCGCAAGGCAGGGATTGACTGGGGCCAACGTCCTGACTTTC,CASSARQGLTGANVLTF
-,TRBJ2-6,TRBV27,13,-,TGTGCCAGCAGTTTGCGTGGGGCCAACGTCCTGACTTTC,CASSLRGANVLTF
-,TRBJ2-7,TRBV12-3/TRBV12-4,12,-,TGTGCCAGCAGTTTGGAGGGCTACGAGCAGTACTTC,CASSLEGYEQYF
-,TRBJ1-3,TRBV6-5,11,-,TGTGCCAGTAACTCTGGAAACACCATATATTTT,CASNSGNTIYF
TRBD1,TRBJ2-7,TRBV29-1,17,-,TGCAGCGTTGGGGGAGACGACAGGGGGCGCCGGGGCCACGAGCAGTACTTC,CSVGGDDRGRRGHEQYF
-,TRBJ1-6,TRBV28,14,-,TGTGCCAGCAGACCCGGGACACTGAATTCACCCCTCCACTTT,CASRPGTLNSPLHF
-,TRBJ1-5,TRBV12-5,13,-,TGTGCTAGTGGTTCTCTAGGGGGACAGCCCCAGCATTTT,CASGSLGGQPQHF
-,TRBJ1-4,TRBV5-1,16,-,TGCGCCAGCAGCTTGGCGGGGGGGGGCGCTGGTGAAAAACTGTTTTTT,CASSLAGGGAGEKLFF
TRBD2,TRBJ2-7,TRBV5-4,16,-,TGTGCCAGCAGCCCCTATCCTAGCGGGTTCTTCTACGAGCAGTACTTC,CASSPYPSGFFYEQYF
-,TRBJ1-2,TRBV19,18,once,TGTGCCAGTAGTATAGCGGGTGCGACGACCTACACTAACTATGGCTACACCTTC,CASSIAGATTYTNYGYTF
-,TRBJ1-1,TRBV25-1,13,-,TGTGCCAGCAGTGTCGCAGGAGGGGCTGAAGCTTTCTTT,CASSVAGGAEAFF
TRBD2,TRBJ2-1,TRBV27,20,-,TGTGCCAGCAGTCCCCCGGAGCGGGAGGGCCCCCCTTACTCCTACAATGAGCAGTTCTTC,CASSPPEREGPPYSYNEQFF
TRBD2,TRBJ2-3,TRBV9,17,once,TGTGCCAGCAGCGTTGTAGCGGGAGTGGGTGGGACAGATACGCAGTATTTT,CASSVVAGVGGTDTQYF
TRBD2,TRBJ2-3,TRBV10-3,15,-,TGTGCCATCAGGGGGTGGCTAGCGGACACAGATACGCAGTATTTT,CAIRGWLADTDTQYF
-,TRBJ2-3,TRBV2,17,-,TGTGCCAGCACGGGGAGACGACTTTCTTCTAGCACAGATACGCAGTATTTT,CASTGRRLSSSTDTQYF
-,TRBJ2-6,TRBV7-9,13,-,TGTGCCAGCAGCTTCGCTGGGGCCAACGTCCTGACTTTC,CASSFAGANVLTF
-,TRBJ1-4,TRBV11-2,18,once,TGTGCCAGCAGCTTAGTAAGAGGCTATTATGCAACTAATGAAAAACTGTTTTTT,CASSLVRGYYATNEKLFF
-,TRBJ1-4,TRBV4-1,17,few,TGCGCCAGCAGCCAACTGCCTTCAGGGCCAACTAATGAAAAACTGTTTTTT,CASSQLPSGPTNEKLFF
TRBD1,TRBJ2-2,TRBV3-1/TRBV3-2,16,-,TGTGCCAGCAGCTCCACCGGGACAGGTTTCACCGGGGAGCTGTTTTTT,CASSSTGTGFTGELFF
-,TRBJ1-1,TRBV7-9,14,-,TGTGCCAGCAGCTTAGGAGGGGGATGGACTGAAGCTTTCTTT,CASSLGGGWTEAFF
-,TRBJ2-7,TRBV6-5,15,once,TGTGCCAGCAGTCTCATGCGGGTTCAACCGTCCGAGCAGTACTTC,CASSLMRVQPSEQYF
TRBD1,TRBJ1-1,TRBV6-5,14,once,TGTGCCAGCAGTACCGGGACAGGGGGGACTGAAGCTTTCTTT,CASSTGTGGTEAFF
TRBD2,TRBJ2-3,TRBV7-9,17,-,TGTGCCAGCAGCCGCGGGACTAGCGGGGGGTTAACAGATACGCAGTATTTT,CASSRGTSGGLTDTQYF
-,TRBJ1-1,TRBV19,12,-,TGTGCCAGTAGCTTCCTAAACACTGAAGCTTTCTTT,CASSFLNTEAFF
TRBD2,TRBJ2-1,TRBV25-1,17,-,TGTGCCAGCAGTGATACGCTAGCGGGGGGCCGCGGCAATGAGCAGTTCTTC,CASSDTLAGGRGNEQFF
-,TRBJ1-1,TRBV5-4,16,-,TGTGCCAGCAGCTTGGATCCCCTGGCGGCTTCGGTAGCAGCTTTCTTT,CASSLDPLAASVAAFF
-,TRBJ1-1,TRBV13,15,-,TGTGCCAGCAGCTTAGGGCTCAGGAGGGGCACTGAAGCTTTCTTT,CASSLGLRRGTEAFF
-,TRBJ2-2,TRBV5-1,16,-,TGCGCCAGCAGCTCGGGCGGGCCCTACTTCCCCGGGGAGCTGTTTTTT,CASSSGGPYFPGELFF
-,TRBJ2-5,TRBV7-9,13,once,TGTGCCAGCAGCCCCCAGGGGACGCAGACCCAGTACTTC,CASSPQGTQTQYF
-,TRBJ1-3,TRBV9,16,-,TGTGCCAGCAGCGCCCGGGACACGAACTCTGGAAACACCATATATTTT,CASSARDTNSGNTIYF
TRBD1,TRBJ2-2,TRBV19,18,-,TGTGCCAGTAGTATAGCCGTCCGGGACAGGGGGGGCACCGGGGAGCTGTTTTTT,CASSIAVRDRGGTGELFF
-,TRBJ2-1,TRBV4-2,17,-,TGTGCCAGCAGCCAAGGGGAGGCAGGTTTCGCCTACAATGAGCAGTTCTTC,CASSQGEAGFAYNEQFF
TRBD1,TRBJ2-7,TRBV29-1,12,-,TGCAGCGTACTCGACAGGGCCTACGAGCAGTACTTC,CSVLDRAYEQYF
TRBD2,TRBJ2-2,TRBV11-3,16,-,TGTGCCAGCAGCGAATATAGCGGGAGTAACACCGGGGAGCTGTTTTTT,CASSEYSGSNTGELFF
TRBD2,TRBJ2-1,TRBV5-1,14,-,TGCGCCAGCAGCTTGGCCCGGGAGGAAAATGAGCAGTTCTTC,CASSLAREENEQFF
-,TRBJ2-1,TRBV5-4,13,once,TGTGCCAGCAGCTCCGCTATCGGGAACCAGCAGTTCTTC,CASSSAIGNQQFF
TRBD1,TRBJ1-1,TRBV5-1,18,-,TGCGCCAGCAGCCTCTATCCGCCGGGACAGGGGGCTTTGACTGAAGCTTTCTTT,CASSLYPPGQGALTEAFF
TRBD1,TRBJ1-1,TRBV19,16,-,TGTGCCAGTAGTGCCTGGGACAGTCTGGGGAACACTGAAGCTTTCTTT,CASSAWDSLGNTEAFF
-,TRBJ1-2,TRBV11-3,13,-,TGTGCCAGCAGCTTAGAAGGTTTGGGCGGCTACACCTTC,CASSLEGLGGYTF
TRBD2,TRBJ2-6,TRBV27,16,-,TGTGCCAGCAGTGTCTTGGGGGGGACTGGGGCCAACGTCCTGACTTTC,CASSVLGGTGANVLTF
-,TRBJ2-2,TRBV19,14,once,TGTGCCAGTAAAAGCCCTAGCAACACCGGGGAGCTGTTTTTT,CASKSPSNTGELFF
-,TRBJ2-5,TRBV7-3,15,-,TGTGCCAGCAGCAAGACAGCATCCCCGGGAGAGACCCAGTACTTC,CASSKTASPGETQYF
-,TRBJ1-4,TRBV14,14,-,TGTGCCAGCAGCTCCGGGCCCGGCGGGGAAAAACTGTTTTTT,CASSSGPGGEKLFF
TRBD1,TRBJ1-2,TRBV6-5,13,-,TGTGCCAGCATGAGGGGGCGCGACTATGGCTACACCTTC,CASMRGRDYGYTF
-,TRBJ2-2,TRBV3-1/TRBV3-2,16,-,TGTGCCAGCCACATAGGGGGACACCCGAACACCGGGGAGCTGTTTTTT,CASHIGGHPNTGELFF
TRBD1,TRBJ2-5,TRBV9,15,few,TGTGCCAGCAGCGTAGATCAGGGGGCGAAAGAGACCCAGTACTTC,CASSVDQGAKETQYF
TRBD1,TRBJ2-2,TRBV3-1/TRBV3-2,12,-,TGTGCCTCTCCAGGGGGTCCCGGGGAGCTGTTTTTT,CASPGGPGELFF
-,TRBJ1-2,TRBV29-1,13,-,TGCAGCGTTCTTGGTGTTCAGGGGTTCGGCTACACCTTC,CSVLGVQGFGYTF
-,TRBJ2-7,TRBV5-3,17,-,TGTGCCAGAAGTCGTTCGTGGGGCTACCGCCGAATCTACGAGCAGTACTTC,CARSRSWGYRRIYEQYF